This T cell receptor beta chain is from a study of shared clonotypes between healthy human individuals (TCRdb year 2020). In the study overall: A couple of women and a few men aged 18 to 49 years were included in the cohort. For each donor, CD4 naive and CD4 memory were each given three plates, CD8 naive was given two plates, and CD8 memory was given one plate. To estimate repertoire size and how much clonotype sharing occurs between individuals, the study deeply sequenced the blood TCR repertoires of 4 to 6 healthy adults. To increase sequencing depth and limit assay-specific biases, different laboratories used diverse techniques to prepare libraries and sequence TCR repertoires. Leukapheresis yielded between about 0.94 and 10 billion PBMCs per donor.

Paper-wide results and their limitations: Sampling was restricted to blood, and TCR repertoires in tissues likely differ from the TCR repertoires found in blood. Even with the large sequencing depth, rarefaction of the sorted-subset datasets indicated that sequencing was incomplete. The small number of donors limited the genetic and exposure-history diversity represented. When several donors were compared, the shared fraction of clonotypes was roughly 4.8% for naive CD4, roughly 3.4% for naive CD8, 2% to 2.5% for memory CD4, and 0.35% to 0.4% for memory CD8. Larger estimated clonotype richness was generally found for naive subsets than for memory subsets. Compared with non-shared clonotypes, clonotypes shared by all four sorted-subset donors had higher generation probabilities. Pairwise subsampling indicated that sequencing depth was expected to affect the degree of clonotype sharing among donors.

CD8 naive samples consisted of CD45RO-negative cells that were positively selected for CCR7, yielding a CD45RA+CCR7+ population without TemRA cells. The donors were healthy, HIV-negative adults who had no recently reported acute infections or vaccinations. Only Caucasian adults living in Nashville, Tennessee, USA were represented among the donors. Blood was collected by leukapheresis, and PBMCs were isolated by Ficoll-Histopaque density gradient centrifugation and then cryopreserved in liquid nitrogen vapor phase. Purity and quantity of every magnetically sorted T cell population were checked by analytical flow cytometry. Genomic DNA was isolated from each sorted fraction and quantified by UV absorbance on a Nanodrop 2000c. The count of this clone is one. No antigen is known for it. Base quality data are lacking; no much larger clone is found one base away. There are 14 amino acids in the CDR3, from cysteine to phenylalanine inclusive. The CDR3 DNA has 42 bases and is translated from base 1. The germline V gene sets CDR1 to SGHRS and CDR2 to YFSETQ. Unmatched junction bases come to 2, with V trimmed by 1 base and J by 7 bases.

TCR CDR3 regions were amplified from genomic DNA by multiplex PCR using the deep immunoSEQ assay. Extracted genomic DNA from each cell subset was spread evenly across all wells of several immunoSEQ 96-well plates, with each plate serving as a replicate. For sorted subsets, 150 to 200 ng genomic DNA, equal to tens of thousands of T cell genomes, was loaded into each replicate PCR. Purified libraries were quantified with a Qubit 3.0 fluorometer, sized on a Bioanalyzer 2100, and re-quantified with the KAPA Library Quantification kit. A separate single-read 150-cycle Illumina NextSeq 550 flow cell was used to sequence each immunoSEQ 96-well plate. As for the original processing: Because the immunoSEQ output included only junctional sequences and no quality scores, the filtering could not be the same as the filtering used for full-length reads. To assign V/J genes and CDR3, sequences were annotated using PyIR, a Python wrapper for IgBLAST v1.9, with IMGT germline references. Reads were filtered out if the reads had weak V/J assignments (E-value above 1e-6), no CDR3, stop codons, out-of-frame junctions, or ambiguous translated residues. A V3J clonotype was defined by an identical inferred V gene, J gene, and CDR3 amino acid sequence. Percentage overlap between repertoires was computed as shared unique clonotypes divided by the size of the smaller repertoire. Three approaches were used to assess repertoire richness: RTK rarefaction, the Chao1 estimator, and Recon v2.1 estimates of unobserved clonotypes. OLGA was used to compute generation probabilities for all TCRbeta clonotypes that the gDNA method yielded from several donors. Held by TCRdb, this immuneACCESS table contains in-frame sequences only and omits some clones. Under half of the omission traces to an unresolved V gene where checked; the cause of the rest is unknown. V, J and clone size reflect that table, while D and trimming were determined from the DNA. The sample table shows some 2,000,000 clones, and approximately 94% are seen once. Jointly, the top ten make up roughly 1% of the sample.

This chain joins TRBV5-1 to TRBJ2-1; 10 of the junction bases match TRBD2. Sequencing input: naive CD8+ T cells sorted from blood. Explained via the paper, the cell subset or site label denotes: CD45RA+CCR7+. This sequence originates from a man younger than 35 in good health. The CDR3 sequence is CASSLTSGANEQFF. The nucleotides read TGCGCCAGCAGCTTGACTAGCGGGGCTAATGAGCAGTTCTTC.